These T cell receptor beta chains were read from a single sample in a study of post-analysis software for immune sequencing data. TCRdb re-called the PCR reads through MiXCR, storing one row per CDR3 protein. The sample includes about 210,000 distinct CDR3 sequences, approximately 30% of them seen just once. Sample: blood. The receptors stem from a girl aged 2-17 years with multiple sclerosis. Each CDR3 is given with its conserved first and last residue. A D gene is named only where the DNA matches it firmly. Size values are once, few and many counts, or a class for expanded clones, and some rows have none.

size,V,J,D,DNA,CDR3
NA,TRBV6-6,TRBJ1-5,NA,TGTGCCAGCAGCTCCCCGGGGGGTCAGCCCCAGCATTTT,CASSSPGGQPQHF
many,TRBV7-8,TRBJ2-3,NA,TGTGCCAGCAGCTTCGAAGCCTGGCAGGCAGCTGACACAGATACGCAGTATTTT,CASSFEAWQAADTDTQYF
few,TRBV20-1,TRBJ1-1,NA,TGCAGTGCTGGCGTAACTGAAGCTTTCTTT,CSAGVTEAFF
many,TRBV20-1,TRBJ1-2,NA,TGCAGTGCTAATAATGGTGGCTACACCTTC,CSANNGGYTF
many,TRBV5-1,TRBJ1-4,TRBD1,TGCGCCAGCAGCTCTGGACAGGGTCGTGAAAAACTGTTTTTT,CASSSGQGREKLFF
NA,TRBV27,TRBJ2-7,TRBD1,TGTGCCAGCAGTCTCGGGACAGGGGGCCCCTACGAGCAGTACTTC,CASSLGTGGPYEQYF
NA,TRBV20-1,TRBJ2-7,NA,TGCAGTGCTAGAGACCAGGTTAGGGATACCTACAATGAGCAGTACTTC,CSARDQVRDTYNEQYF
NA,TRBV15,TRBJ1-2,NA,TGTGCCACCAGCAGAGATCAGAATGGCTACACCTTC,CATSRDQNGYTF
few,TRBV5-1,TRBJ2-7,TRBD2,TGCGCCAGCAGCTTGGAAGCGGGAGTGCACGAGCAGTACTTC,CASSLEAGVHEQYF
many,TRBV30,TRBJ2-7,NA,TGTGCCTGGGGACCCGTTTACGAGCAGTACTTC,CAWGPVYEQYF
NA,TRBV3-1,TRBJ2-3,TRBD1,TGTGTCAGCAGCCCGACAGGGGATACGCAGTATTTT,CVSSPTGDTQYF
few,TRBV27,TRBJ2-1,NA,TGTGCCAGCAGTTTGTGGGGGGGGCTAGCGGAGTCCTACAATGAGCAGTTCTTC,CASSLWGGLAESYNEQFF
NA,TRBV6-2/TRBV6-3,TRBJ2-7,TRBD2,TGTGCCAGCAGTTACGAACGGGGGGGGCTTGAGCAGTACTTC,CASSYERGGLEQYF
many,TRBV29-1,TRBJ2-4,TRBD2,TGCAGCGTACCCGAGACTAGCGGGGGGGTTGGGATTCAGTACTTC,CSVPETSGGVGIQYF
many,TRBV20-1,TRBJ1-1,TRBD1,TGCAGTGCTAGAGACCTTGGGACAGGGGTGAACACTGAAGCTTTCTTT,CSARDLGTGVNTEAFF
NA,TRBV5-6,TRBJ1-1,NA,TGTGCCAGCAGCTTAGTCGGGGGGGACACTGAAGCTTTCTTT,CASSLVGGDTEAFF
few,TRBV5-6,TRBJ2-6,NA,TGTGCCAGCAGCTTAACAGGGAACTCTGGGGCCAACGTCCTGACTTTC,CASSLTGNSGANVLTF
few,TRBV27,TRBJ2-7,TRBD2,TGTGCCAGCAGTTTAGATGGACTAGCGGGATCCTACGAGCAGTACTTC,CASSLDGLAGSYEQYF
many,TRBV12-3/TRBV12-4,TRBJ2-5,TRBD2,TGTGCCAGCAGTCCTCGGACTAGCGGAGCCCAAGAGACCCAGTACTTC,CASSPRTSGAQETQYF
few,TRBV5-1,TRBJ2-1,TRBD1,TGCGCCAGCGGACAGGGAGTAAGCAATGAGCAGTTCTTC,CASGQGVSNEQFF
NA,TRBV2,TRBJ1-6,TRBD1,TGTGCCAGCAGGGACAGGGGTCTGAGCAATTCACCCCCCCACTTT,CASRDRGLSNSPPHF
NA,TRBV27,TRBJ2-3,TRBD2,TGTGCCAGCGGCTTCCGGCCCGGGGGGTCGACAGATACGCAGTATTTT,CASGFRPGGSTDTQYF
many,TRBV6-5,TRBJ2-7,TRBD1,TGTGCCAGCAGTTACGGCGGGACAGGTTACGAGCAGTACTTC,CASSYGGTGYEQYF
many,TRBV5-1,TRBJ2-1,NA,TGCGCCAGCGGTTTAGGGACTCACTACAATGAGCAGTTCTTC,CASGLGTHYNEQFF
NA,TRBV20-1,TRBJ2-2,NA,TGCAGTGCCGAGATTAGCGGCGCGAACACCGGGGAGCTGTTTTTT,CSAEISGANTGELFF
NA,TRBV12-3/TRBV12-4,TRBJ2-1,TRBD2,TGTGCCAGCAGTCCCTTGAGGGTAGCGGGGGGGCCCGGCAATGAGCAGTTCTTC,CASSPLRVAGGPGNEQFF
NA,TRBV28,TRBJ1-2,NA,TGTGCCAGCAGTTCCTACCGGGACCGCGGAAAAGCCGGGGGCTACACCTTC,CASSSYRDRGKAGGYTF
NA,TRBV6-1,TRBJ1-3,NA,TGTGCCAGCAGCAGGGATAACTCTCGAAACACCATATATTTT,CASSRDNSRNTIYF
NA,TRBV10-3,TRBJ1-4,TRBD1,TGTGCCATCAGTGAGCCGGACAGGGGTGAGGAAAAACTGTTTTTT,CAISEPDRGEEKLFF
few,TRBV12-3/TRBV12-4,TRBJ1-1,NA,TGTGCCAGCAGCCCCCTCTACACTGAAGCTTTCTTT,CASSPLYTEAFF
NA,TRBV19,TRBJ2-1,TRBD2,TGTGCCAGTAAAAGTCTAGCGGGAGGTGATAGCACGAATGAGCAGTTCTTC,CASKSLAGGDSTNEQFF
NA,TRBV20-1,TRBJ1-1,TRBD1,TGCAGTGCTAGAGATCAGGACAGGGGCGGGACTGAAGCTTTCTTT,CSARDQDRGGTEAFF
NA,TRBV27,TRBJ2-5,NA,TGTGCCAGCAGTTTTGTCGGGGGCGGGAATGTGCAGTACTTC,CASSFVGGGNVQYF
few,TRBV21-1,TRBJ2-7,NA,TGTGCCAGCAGCACCCTCATCTACGAGCAGTACTTC,CASSTLIYEQYF